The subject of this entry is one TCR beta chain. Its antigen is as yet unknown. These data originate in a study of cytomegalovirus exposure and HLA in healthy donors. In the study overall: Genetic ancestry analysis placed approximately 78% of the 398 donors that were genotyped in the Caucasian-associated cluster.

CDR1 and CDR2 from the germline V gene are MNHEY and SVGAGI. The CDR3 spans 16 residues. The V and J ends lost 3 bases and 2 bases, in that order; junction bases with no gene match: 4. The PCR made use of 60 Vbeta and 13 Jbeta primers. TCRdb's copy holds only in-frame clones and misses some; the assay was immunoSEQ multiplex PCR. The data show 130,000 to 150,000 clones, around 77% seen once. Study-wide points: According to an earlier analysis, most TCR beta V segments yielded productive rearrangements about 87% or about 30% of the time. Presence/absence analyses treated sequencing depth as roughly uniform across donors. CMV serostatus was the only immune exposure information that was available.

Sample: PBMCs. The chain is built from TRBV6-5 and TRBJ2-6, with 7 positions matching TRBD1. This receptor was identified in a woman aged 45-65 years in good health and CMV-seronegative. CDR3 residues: CASSYRGQTGANVLTF. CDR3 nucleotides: TGTGCCAGCAGTTATAGGGGGCAAACTGGGGCCAACGTCCTGACTTTC.